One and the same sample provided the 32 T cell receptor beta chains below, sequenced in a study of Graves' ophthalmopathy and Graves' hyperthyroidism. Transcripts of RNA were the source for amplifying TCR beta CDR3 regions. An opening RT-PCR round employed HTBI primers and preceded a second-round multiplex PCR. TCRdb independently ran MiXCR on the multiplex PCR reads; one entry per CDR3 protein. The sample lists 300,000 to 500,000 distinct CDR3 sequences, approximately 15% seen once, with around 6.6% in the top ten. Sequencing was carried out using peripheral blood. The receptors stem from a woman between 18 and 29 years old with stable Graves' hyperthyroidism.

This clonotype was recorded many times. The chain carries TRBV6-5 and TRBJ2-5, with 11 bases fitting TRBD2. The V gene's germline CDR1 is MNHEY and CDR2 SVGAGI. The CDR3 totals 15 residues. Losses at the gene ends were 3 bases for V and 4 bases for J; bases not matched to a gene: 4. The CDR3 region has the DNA TGTGCCAGCAGTTATGCCGGGACTAGCGGAGAGACCCAGTACTTC. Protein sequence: CASSYAGTSGETQYF.

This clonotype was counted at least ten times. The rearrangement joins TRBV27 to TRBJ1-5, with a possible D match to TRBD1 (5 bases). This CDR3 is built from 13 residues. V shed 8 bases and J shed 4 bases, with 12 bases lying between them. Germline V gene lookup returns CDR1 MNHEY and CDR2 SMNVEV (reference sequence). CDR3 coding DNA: TGTGCCAGCTCCTGGGGGACTAATCAGCCCCAGCATTTT. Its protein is CASSWGTNQPQHF.

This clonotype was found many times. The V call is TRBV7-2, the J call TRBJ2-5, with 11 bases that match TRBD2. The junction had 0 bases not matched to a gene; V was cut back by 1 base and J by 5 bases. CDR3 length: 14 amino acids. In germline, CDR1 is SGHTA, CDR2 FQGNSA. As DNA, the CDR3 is TGTGCCAGCAGCTTAGTAGCGGGGGGGGAGACCCAGTACTTC. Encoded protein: CASSLVAGGETQYF.

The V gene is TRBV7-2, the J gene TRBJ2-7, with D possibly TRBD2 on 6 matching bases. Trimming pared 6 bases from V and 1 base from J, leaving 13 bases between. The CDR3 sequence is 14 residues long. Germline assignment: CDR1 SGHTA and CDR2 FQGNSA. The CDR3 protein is CASRAGLMSYEQYF. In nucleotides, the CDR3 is TGTGCCAGCAGGGCGGGGTTAATGTCCTACGAGCAGTACTTC.

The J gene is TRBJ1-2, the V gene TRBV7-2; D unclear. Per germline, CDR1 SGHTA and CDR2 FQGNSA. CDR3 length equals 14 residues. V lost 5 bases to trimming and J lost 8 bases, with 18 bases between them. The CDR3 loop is CASSPQREIVGYTF. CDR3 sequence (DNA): TGTGCCAGCAGCCCTCAACGCGAAATAGTGGGCTACACCTTC.

CDR3 DNA sequence: TGTGCCTGGAGAGGGGCGAATCAGCCCCAGCATTTT. Translation: CAWRGANQPQHF. This rearrangement joins TRBV7-2 to TRBJ1-5, with D perhaps matching TRBD1 (5 bases). V gave up 11 bases and J gave up 4 bases, with 12 bases separating them. This CDR3 is built from 12 residues. In germline, CDR1 is SGHTA, CDR2 FQGNSA.

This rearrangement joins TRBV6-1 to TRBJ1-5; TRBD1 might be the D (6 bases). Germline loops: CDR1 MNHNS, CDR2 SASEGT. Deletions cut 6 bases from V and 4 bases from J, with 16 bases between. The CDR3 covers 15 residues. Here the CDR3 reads CASSRGGVGNQPQHF. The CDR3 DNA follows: TGTGCCAGCAGCCGCGGGGGCGTCGGGAATCAGCCCCAGCATTTT.

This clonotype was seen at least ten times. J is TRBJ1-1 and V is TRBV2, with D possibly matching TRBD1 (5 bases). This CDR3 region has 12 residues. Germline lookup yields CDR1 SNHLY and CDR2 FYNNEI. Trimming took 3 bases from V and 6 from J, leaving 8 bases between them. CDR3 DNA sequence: TGTGCCAGCAGTGATCTCAGGGCTGAAGCTTTCTTT. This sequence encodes CASSDLRAEAFF.

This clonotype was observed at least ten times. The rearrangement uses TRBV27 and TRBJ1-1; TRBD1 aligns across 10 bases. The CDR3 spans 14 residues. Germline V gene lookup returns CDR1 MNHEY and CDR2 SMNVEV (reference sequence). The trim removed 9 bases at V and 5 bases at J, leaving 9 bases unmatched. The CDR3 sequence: CASKDRDRGTEAFF. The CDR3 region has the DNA TGTGCCAGTAAAGACCGGGACAGGGGTACTGAAGCTTTCTTT.

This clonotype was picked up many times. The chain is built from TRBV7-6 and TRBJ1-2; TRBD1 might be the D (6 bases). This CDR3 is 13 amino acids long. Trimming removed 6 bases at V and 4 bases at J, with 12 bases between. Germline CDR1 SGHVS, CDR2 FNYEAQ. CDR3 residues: CASRAEGGYGYTF. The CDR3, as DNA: TGTGCCAGCAGGGCCGAGGGGGGCTATGGCTACACCTTC. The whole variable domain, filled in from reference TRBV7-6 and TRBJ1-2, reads GAGVSQSPRYKVTKRGQDVALRCDPISGHVSLYWYRQALGQGPEFLTYFNYEAQQDKSGLPNDRFSAERPEGSISTLTIQRTEQRDSAMYRCASRAEGGYGYTFGSGTRLTVV.

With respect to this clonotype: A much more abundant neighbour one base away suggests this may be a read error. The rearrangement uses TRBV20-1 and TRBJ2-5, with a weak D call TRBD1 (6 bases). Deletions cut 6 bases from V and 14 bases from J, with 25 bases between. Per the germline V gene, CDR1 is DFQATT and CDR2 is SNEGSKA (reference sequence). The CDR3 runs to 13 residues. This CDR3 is CSAHAPLRQDEYF. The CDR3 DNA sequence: TGCAGTGCCCACGCCCCTCTCAGACAGGACGAATACTTC.

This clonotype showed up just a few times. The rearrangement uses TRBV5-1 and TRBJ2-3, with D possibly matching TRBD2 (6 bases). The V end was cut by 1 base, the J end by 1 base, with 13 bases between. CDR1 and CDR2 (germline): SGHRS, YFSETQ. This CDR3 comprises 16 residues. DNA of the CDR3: TGCGCCAGCAGCTTGAGTAACACGGGGGGCACAGATACGCAGTATTTT. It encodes CASSLSNTGGTDTQYF.

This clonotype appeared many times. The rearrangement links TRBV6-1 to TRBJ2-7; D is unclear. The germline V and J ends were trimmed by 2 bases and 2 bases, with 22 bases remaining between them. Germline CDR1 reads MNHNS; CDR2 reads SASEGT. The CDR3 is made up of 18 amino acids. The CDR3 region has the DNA TGTGCCAGCAGTGAACATTCGATAAGTCGCGGCACCGCCTACGAGCAGTACTTC. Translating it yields CASSEHSISRGTAYEQYF.

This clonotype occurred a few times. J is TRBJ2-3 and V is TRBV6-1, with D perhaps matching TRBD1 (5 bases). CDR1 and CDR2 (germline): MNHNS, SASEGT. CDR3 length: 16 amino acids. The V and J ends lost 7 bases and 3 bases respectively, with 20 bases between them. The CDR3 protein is CASTPGQFRATDTQYF. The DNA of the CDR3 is TGTGCCAGCACCCCAGGGCAATTCAGAGCAACAGATACGCAGTATTTT.

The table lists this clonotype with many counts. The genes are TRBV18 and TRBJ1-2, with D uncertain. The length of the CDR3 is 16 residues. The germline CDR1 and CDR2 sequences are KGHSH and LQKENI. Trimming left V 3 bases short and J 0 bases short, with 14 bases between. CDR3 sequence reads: CASSPTITPANYGYTF. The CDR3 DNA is TGTGCCAGCTCACCCACCATTACGCCGGCTAACTATGGCTACACCTTC.

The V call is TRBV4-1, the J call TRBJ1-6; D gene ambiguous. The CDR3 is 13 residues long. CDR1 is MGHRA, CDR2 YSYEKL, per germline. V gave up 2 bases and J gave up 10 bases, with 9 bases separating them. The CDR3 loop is CASSQYFGSPLHF. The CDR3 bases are TGCGCCAGCAGCCAATACTTTGGATCACCCCTCCACTTT.

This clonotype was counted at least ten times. The CDR3 sequence is CASSLVRNQETQYF. The DNA of the CDR3 is TGTGCCAGCAGCTTAGTCCGGAACCAAGAGACCCAGTACTTC. The chain recombines TRBV11-2 with TRBJ2-5; D not certain. This CDR3 comprises 14 residues. The germline V and J ends were trimmed by 1 base and 0 bases, with 6 bases remaining between them. Germline values: CDR1 SGHAT, CDR2 FQNNGV.

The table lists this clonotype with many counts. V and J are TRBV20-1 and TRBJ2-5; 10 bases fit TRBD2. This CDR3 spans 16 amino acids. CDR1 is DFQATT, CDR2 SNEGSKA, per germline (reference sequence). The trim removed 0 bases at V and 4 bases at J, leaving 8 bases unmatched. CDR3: CSARDISGGAPETQYF. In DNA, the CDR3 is TGCAGTGCTAGAGATATAAGCGGGGGGGCCCCAGAGACCCAGTACTTC.

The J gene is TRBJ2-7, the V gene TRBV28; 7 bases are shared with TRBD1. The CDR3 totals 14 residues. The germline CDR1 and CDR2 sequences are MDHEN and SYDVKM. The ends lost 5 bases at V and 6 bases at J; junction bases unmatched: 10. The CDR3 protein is CASSVGQVMGEQYF. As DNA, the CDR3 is TGTGCCAGCAGTGTTGGACAGGTAATGGGCGAGCAGTACTTC.

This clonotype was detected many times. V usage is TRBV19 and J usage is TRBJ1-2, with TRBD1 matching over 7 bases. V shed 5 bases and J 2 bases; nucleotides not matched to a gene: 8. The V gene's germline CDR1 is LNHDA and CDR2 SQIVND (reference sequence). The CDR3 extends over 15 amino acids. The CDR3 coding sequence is TGTGCCAGTAGTCTAGGGGGCAGTCAGAACTATGGCTACACCTTC. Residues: CASSLGGSQNYGYTF.

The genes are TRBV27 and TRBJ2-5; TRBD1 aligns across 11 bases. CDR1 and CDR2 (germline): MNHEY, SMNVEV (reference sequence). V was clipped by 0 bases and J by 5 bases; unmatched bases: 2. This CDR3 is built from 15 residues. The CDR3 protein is CASSLSWDRGETQYF. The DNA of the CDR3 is TGTGCCAGCAGTTTATCCTGGGACAGGGGGGAGACCCAGTACTTC.

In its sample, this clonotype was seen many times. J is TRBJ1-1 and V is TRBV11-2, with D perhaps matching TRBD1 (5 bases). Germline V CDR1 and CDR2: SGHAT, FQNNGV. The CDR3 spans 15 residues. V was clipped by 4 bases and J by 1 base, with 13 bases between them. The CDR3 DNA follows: TGTGCCAGCAGCTCCCGGGAAGGGACGAACACTGAAGCTTTCTTT. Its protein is CASSSREGTNTEAFF.

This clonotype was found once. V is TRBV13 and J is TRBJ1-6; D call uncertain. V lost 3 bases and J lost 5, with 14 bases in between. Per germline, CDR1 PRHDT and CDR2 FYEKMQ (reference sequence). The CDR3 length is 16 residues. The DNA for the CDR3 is TGTGCCAGCAGCTTTGATCGCAGGAATGATAATTCACCCCTCCACTTT. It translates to CASSFDRRNDNSPLHF.

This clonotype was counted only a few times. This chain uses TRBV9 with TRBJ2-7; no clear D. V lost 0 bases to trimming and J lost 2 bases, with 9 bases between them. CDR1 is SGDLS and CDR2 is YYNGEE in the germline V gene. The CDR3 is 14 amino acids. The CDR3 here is CASSVEVTPYEQYF. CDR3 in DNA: TGTGCCAGCAGCGTAGAGGTCACCCCCTACGAGCAGTACTTC.

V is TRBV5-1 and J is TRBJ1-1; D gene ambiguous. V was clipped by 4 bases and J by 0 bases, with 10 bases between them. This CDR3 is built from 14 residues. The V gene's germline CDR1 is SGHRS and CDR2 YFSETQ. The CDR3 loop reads CASSATLMNTEAFF. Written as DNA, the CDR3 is TGCGCCAGCAGCGCCACCTTAATGAACACTGAAGCTTTCTTT.

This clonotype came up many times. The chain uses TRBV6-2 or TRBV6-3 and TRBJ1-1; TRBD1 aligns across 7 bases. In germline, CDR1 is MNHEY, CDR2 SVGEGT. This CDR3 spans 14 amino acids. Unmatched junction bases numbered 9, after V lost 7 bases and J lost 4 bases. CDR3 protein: CASTRQGGVTEAFF. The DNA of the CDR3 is TGTGCCAGCACCCGACAGGGAGGGGTCACTGAAGCTTTCTTT.

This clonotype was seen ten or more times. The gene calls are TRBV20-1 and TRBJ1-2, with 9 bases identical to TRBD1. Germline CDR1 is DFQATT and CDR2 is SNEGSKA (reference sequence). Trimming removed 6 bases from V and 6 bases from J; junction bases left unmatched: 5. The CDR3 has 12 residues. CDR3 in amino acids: CSARTGGDGYTF. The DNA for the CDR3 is TGCAGTGCACGAACAGGGGGCGATGGCTACACCTTC.

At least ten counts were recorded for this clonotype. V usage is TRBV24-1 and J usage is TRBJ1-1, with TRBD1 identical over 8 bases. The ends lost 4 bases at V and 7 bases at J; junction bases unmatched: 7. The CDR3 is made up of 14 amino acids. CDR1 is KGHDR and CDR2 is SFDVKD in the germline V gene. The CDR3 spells CATSEGRGRGEAFF. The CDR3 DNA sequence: TGTGCCACCAGTGAGGGCAGGGGGCGGGGTGAAGCTTTCTTT.

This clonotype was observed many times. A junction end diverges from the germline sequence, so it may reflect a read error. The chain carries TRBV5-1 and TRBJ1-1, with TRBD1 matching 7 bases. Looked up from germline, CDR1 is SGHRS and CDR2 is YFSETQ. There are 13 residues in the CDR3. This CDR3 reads CASRGTANTEAFF. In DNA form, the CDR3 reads TGTGCCAGCAGGGGGACAGCTAACACTGAAGCTTTCTTT.

The DNA for the CDR3 is TGTGCCAGTAGTATGTCACAGATTAGCAATCAGCCCCAGCATTTT. This codes for CASSMSQISNQPQHF. This chain connects TRBV19 to TRBJ1-5; no reliable D call. The CDR3 is 15 residues long. V was trimmed by 3 bases and J by 0 bases, leaving 9 bases between them. The germline gives CDR1 LNHDA, CDR2 SQIVND (reference sequence).

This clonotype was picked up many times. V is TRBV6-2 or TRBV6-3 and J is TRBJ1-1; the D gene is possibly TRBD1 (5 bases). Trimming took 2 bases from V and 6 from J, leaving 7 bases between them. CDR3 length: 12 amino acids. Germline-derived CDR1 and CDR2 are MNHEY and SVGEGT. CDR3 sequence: CASSYVGAEAFF. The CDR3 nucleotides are TGTGCCAGCAGTTACGTGGGGGCTGAAGCTTTCTTT.

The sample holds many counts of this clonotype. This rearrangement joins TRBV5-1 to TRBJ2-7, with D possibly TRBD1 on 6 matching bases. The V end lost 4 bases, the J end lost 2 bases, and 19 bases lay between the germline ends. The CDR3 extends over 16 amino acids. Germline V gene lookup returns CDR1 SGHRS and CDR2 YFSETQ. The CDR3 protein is CASSPAPQGYTYEQYF. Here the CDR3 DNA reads TGCGCCAGCAGCCCGGCCCCACAGGGCTACACCTACGAGCAGTACTTC. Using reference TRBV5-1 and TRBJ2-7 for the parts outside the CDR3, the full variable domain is KAGVTQTPRYLIKTRGQQVTLSCSPISGHRSVSWYQQTPGQGLQFLFEYFSETQRNKGNFPGRFSGRQFSNSRSEMNVSTLELGDSALYLCASSPAPQGYTYEQYFGPGTRLTVT.